Listed below are T cell receptor beta chains from one sample, sequenced in a study of blood T cell repertoires in COVID-19. Sequenced by immunoSEQ multiplex PCR; TCRdb stores in-frame clones only, minus some. This repertoire shows over 250,000 clones, more than 75% found once; its top ten account for less than 6%. Sample: PBMCs or T cells enriched from blood (not recorded which). The receptors derive from a woman aged 25 to 39 who had recovered from COVID-19. Both conserved end residues are part of each CDR3. Each record gives: J gene, D gene, V gene, clone size, CDR3 protein, CDR3 DNA. A D gene is named only where the DNA matches it firmly. Clone size appears in some rows only: once, few, many, or a class for an expanded clone.

>TRBJ2-1|-|TRBV25-1|-
CASSEYGGRGNEQFF
TGTGCCAGCAGTGAATACGGTGGTCGCGGCAATGAGCAGTTCTTC
>TRBJ2-1|TRBD2|TRBV19|-
CASSVLAGDYNEQFF
TGTGCCAGTAGTGTTCTAGCGGGGGATTACAATGAGCAGTTCTTC
>TRBJ2-1|-|TRBV27|-
CASSWESSYNEQFF
TGTGCCAGCAGTTGGGAGAGCTCCTACAATGAGCAGTTCTTC
>TRBJ2-3|-|TRBV5-8|-
CASNSRSSSTDTQYF
TGTGCCAGCAACTCCCGTTCCTCTAGCACAGATACGCAGTATTTT
>TRBJ1-4|TRBD1|TRBV6-4|-
CASNSRDRGDLRCEKLFF
TGTGCCAGCAATTCTAGGGACAGGGGCGACTTGCGGTGTGAAAAACTGTTTTTT
>TRBJ2-1|TRBD2|TRBV28|-
CASSYSPGLAGGNEQFF
TGTGCCAGCAGTTATTCGCCCGGACTAGCGGGGGGCAATGAGCAGTTCTTC
>TRBJ2-7|TRBD1|TRBV5-5|-
CASSFLRQGARDEQYF
TGTGCCAGCAGCTTCCTGAGGCAGGGGGCGCGGGACGAGCAGTACTTC
>TRBJ2-1|-|TRBV2|once
CASSRPFNEQFF
TGTGCCAGCAGTCGTCCCTTCAATGAGCAGTTCTTC
>TRBJ1-6|TRBD1|TRBV28|-
CASSRGQANSPLHF
TGTGCCAGCAGTCGGGGACAGGCTAATTCACCCCTCCACTTT
>TRBJ1-1|-|TRBV23-1|-
CASSQSPGAFF
TGCGCCAGCAGTCAATCGCCAGGCGCTTTCTTT
>TRBJ2-7|-|TRBV3-1/TRBV3-2|-
CASSRQGSDPIEQYF
TGTGCCAGCAGCCGCCAGGGGTCCGACCCCATCGAGCAGTACTTC
>TRBJ1-2|TRBD1|TRBV6-4|-
CASSVEHRGHGYTF
TGTGCCAGCAGTGTCGAACACAGGGGGCATGGCTACACCTTC
>TRBJ2-2|TRBD2|TRBV9|-
CASSVTWRGDVTGELFF
TGTGCCAGCAGCGTAACTTGGCGGGGGGACGTCACCGGGGAGCTGTTTTTT
>TRBJ1-1|-|TRBV7-3|-
CASSLGEETEAFF
TGTGCCAGCAGCTTAGGCGAGGAGACTGAAGCTTTCTTT
>TRBJ1-4|-|TRBV7-9|-
CAIPRRGLNEKLFF
TGTGCCATCCCGAGAAGGGGTCTTAATGAAAAACTGTTTTTT
>TRBJ2-5|-|TRBV5-1|-
CASSPSVESGTQYF
TGCGCCAGCAGCCCCAGCGTGGAGTCTGGGACCCAGTACTTC
>TRBJ2-7|-|TRBV29-1|once
CSVVLGHLSSYEQYF
TGCAGCGTTGTACTGGGACACCTTAGCTCCTACGAGCAGTACTTC
>TRBJ1-2|TRBD1|TRBV18|-
CASSPQGANGYTF
TGTGCCAGCTCACCACAGGGGGCTAATGGCTACACCTTC
>TRBJ2-5|-|TRBV19|once
CASSIRGPHETQYF
TGTGCCAGTAGTATCAGAGGGCCCCATGAGACCCAGTACTTC
>TRBJ2-3|TRBD1|TRBV5-6|once
CASSDLRTGRTDTQYF
TGTGCCAGCAGCGACTTACGGACAGGACGCACAGATACGCAGTATTTT
>TRBJ1-2|-|TRBV5-4|-
CASSLDQDRGYTF
TGTGCCAGCAGCTTGGATCAGGATAGAGGCTACACCTTC
>TRBJ1-1|-|TRBV2|-
CASSTQGNTEAFF
TGTGCCAGCAGCACACAGGGGAACACTGAAGCTTTCTTT
>TRBJ1-1|-|TRBV5-1|once
CASSAQPWGTGGEAFF
TGCGCCAGCAGCGCCCAACCGTGGGGGACGGGGGGTGAAGCTTTCTTT
>TRBJ2-3|-|TRBV28|few
CASTLRGEGTDTQYF
TGTGCCAGCACCCTAAGGGGTGAGGGCACAGATACGCAGTATTTT
>TRBJ1-4|-|TRBV14|-
CASSQDQRQGGYEKLFF
TGTGCCAGCAGCCAAGATCAAAGACAAGGAGGTTATGAAAAACTGTTTTTT
>TRBJ1-2|-|TRBV5-1|few
CASSSTLQGNYGYTF
TGCGCCAGCAGCTCGACGCTCCAGGGTAACTATGGCTACACCTTC
>TRBJ1-6|-|TRBV27|-
CASSRYREGGNSPLHF
TGTGCCAGCAGTCGCTACAGGGAGGGTGGGAATTCACCCCTCCACTTT